This T cell receptor (beta chain) was identified in a study of CD8+ T cells in alopecia areata. Study results and caveats: Scalp and blood retained many expanded lesional clones during tofacitinib. The treated group had a single nonresponder, limiting CD8+ expansion-response conclusions.

The CDR3 is made up of 15 amino acids. The V end lost 4 bases, the J end lost 6 bases, and 16 bases lay between the germline ends. Germline V CDR1 and CDR2: SGHRS, YFSETQ. It was cDNA, reverse transcribed from extracted RNA, that served as the sequencing template. Only in-frame clones appear in the TCRdb table, and some are missing; sequencing was by immunoSEQ multiplex PCR. The data show 200,000 or so clones, with roughly 64% seen just once and 5.5% held by the top ten. Regarding treatment: oral pan-JAK inhibitor, 5-10 mg twice daily. A word on this clone: The target antigen is unknown.

V gene TRBV5-1 combines with J gene TRBJ1-4; D is possibly TRBD1 (5 bases). The sequences come from CD4+ T cells sorted from blood, collected at week 24, from a patient treated with tofacitinib. This receptor was taken from a human donor with alopecia areata. The CDR3 DNA reads as TGCGCCAGCAGCGCTACAGGTTACCAAGATGAAAAACTGTTTTTT. Its protein product is CASSATGYQDEKLFF.